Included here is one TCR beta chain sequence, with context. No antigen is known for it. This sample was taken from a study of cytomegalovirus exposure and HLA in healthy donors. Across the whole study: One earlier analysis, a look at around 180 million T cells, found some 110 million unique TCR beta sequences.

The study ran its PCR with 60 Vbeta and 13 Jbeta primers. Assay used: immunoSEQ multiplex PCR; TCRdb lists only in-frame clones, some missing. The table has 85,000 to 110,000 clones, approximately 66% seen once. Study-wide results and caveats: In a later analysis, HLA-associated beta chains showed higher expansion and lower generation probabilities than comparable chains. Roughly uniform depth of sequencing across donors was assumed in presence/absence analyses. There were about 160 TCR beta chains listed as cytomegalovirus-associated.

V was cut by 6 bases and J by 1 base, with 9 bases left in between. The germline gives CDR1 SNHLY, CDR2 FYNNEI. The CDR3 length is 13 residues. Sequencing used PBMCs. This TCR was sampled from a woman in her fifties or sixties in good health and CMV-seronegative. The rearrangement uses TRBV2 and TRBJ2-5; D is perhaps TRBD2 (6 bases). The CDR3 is CASRTTSQETQYF. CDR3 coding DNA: TGTGCCAGCAGAACGACTAGCCAAGAGACCCAGTACTTC.